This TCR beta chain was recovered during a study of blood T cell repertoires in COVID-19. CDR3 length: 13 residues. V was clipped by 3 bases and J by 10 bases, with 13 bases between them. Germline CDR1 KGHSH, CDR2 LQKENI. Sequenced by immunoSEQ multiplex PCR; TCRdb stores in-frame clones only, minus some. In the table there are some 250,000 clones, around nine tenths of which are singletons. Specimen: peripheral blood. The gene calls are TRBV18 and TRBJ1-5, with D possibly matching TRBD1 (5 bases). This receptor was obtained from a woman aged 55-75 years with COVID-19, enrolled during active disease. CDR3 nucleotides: TGTGCCAGCTCACCTAGTCAGGGAGGACCCCAGCATTTT. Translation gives CASSPSQGGPQHF.